These 25 T cell receptor beta chains came from one sample sequenced in a study of tumor-infiltrating lymphocytes in primary liver carcinoma. Scientists recovered RNA and DNA together from around 20-30 mg of unsorted bulk tissue. TCR beta cDNA was made from around 520 ng total RNA with a constant-region primer. Libraries covering TCR beta were generated through three nested multiplex PCR rounds (using a slightly modified ARM-PCR). PCR rounds one and two used TRBV1-TRBV30 forward primers with a C-beta reverse primer for about 11 cycles each. TCRdb processed the multiplex PCR reads anew with MiXCR; each CDR3 protein has one entry. This table holds 100,000 to 150,000 distinct CDR3 sequences, 55% to 65% found once. Sequenced sample: liver tumor tissue from sampling region 1. Noted subset: tumor region T1, superior pole. The receptors come from a woman in her sixties or seventies with primary liver carcinoma and hepatitis B virus infection.

The genes are TRBV5-4 and TRBJ2-3, with TRBD2 matching over 7 bases. Germline CDR1 SGHNT, CDR2 YYREEE (reference sequence). With V trimmed by 1 base and J by 2 bases, 7 bases remained unmatched. This CDR3 contains 16 residues. The CDR3 protein is CASSLTRRDYTDTQYF. The CDR3 DNA follows: TGTGCCAGCAGCTTGACCAGGCGGGACTACACAGATACGCAGTATTTT.

This clonotype occurred a few times. The chain couples TRBV28 to TRBJ1-4; D is unresolved. Germline loops: CDR1 MDHEN, CDR2 SYDVKM. CDR3 length equals 15 residues. The germline V and J ends were trimmed by 5 bases and 8 bases, with 18 bases remaining between them. This CDR3 reads CASSLYRSQREKLFF. For the CDR3, the DNA is TGTGCCAGCAGTCTGTACCGATCCCAGAGGGAAAAACTGTTTTTT. The full variable domain, rest sourced from reference TRBV28 and TRBJ1-4, is DVKVTQSSRYLVKRTGEKVFLECVQDMDHENMFWYRQDPGLGLRLIYFSYDVKMKEKGDIPEGYSVSREKKERFSLILESASTNQTSMYLCASSLYRSQREKLFFGSGTQLSVL.

This clonotype appeared once. At one end, the junction sequence differs from germline, possibly due to a read error. The V call is TRBV29-1, the J call TRBJ2-7, with 10 bases aligning to TRBD1. The germline V gene encodes CDR1 SQVTM and CDR2 ANQGSEA. This CDR3 has 13 residues. The CDR3 here is CSVGGTGDYEHYF. The CDR3 DNA reads TGCAGCGTTGGGGGGACAGGGGATTACGAGCACTACTTC.

This clonotype appeared a single time. This may stem from a read error, because a much larger clone lies one nucleotide away. This rearrangement joins TRBV29-1 to TRBJ2-3, with D unclear. The CDR3 totals 12 residues. CDR1 SQVTM and CDR2 ANQGSEA come from the germline V gene. This chain's CDR3 is CSVIGLSDMQYF. The CDR3 bases are TGCAGCGTCATCGGTTTATCAGATATGCAGTATTTT.

Points on this clonotype: Since no conserved phenylalanine or tryptophan closes the CDR3, a read error is the likely cause. The genes are TRBV11-2 and TRBJ1-3, with D possibly TRBD1 on 6 matching bases. The CDR3 loop spans 18 amino acids. Looked up from germline, CDR1 is SGHAT and CDR2 is FQNNGV. The chain's CDR3 is CASRLVPVRGSSGNTIYL. The CDR3 DNA follows: TGTGCCAGCAGGTTAGTGCCCGTGAGGGGGAGCTCTGGAAACACCATATATTTA.

Remarks on this clonotype: A much larger clone differs from this one at a single base, so this may be a read error. The chain couples TRBV11-2 to TRBJ2-3; D may be TRBD1 or TRBD2 (5 bases each). Per the germline V gene, CDR1 is SGHAT and CDR2 is FQNNGV. The CDR3 extends over 15 amino acids. CDR3 sequence (DNA): TGTGCCAGCAGCTTTGATCGGGGCCGCACAGATACGCAGTGTTTT. Translation gives CASSFDRGRTDTQCF.

This clonotype was picked up one time. The chain has TRBV5-6 and TRBJ2-3; unclear D gene. CDR1 is SGHDT and CDR2 is YYEEEE in the germline V gene. The V end lost 4 bases, the J end lost 6 bases, and 9 bases lay between the germline ends. This CDR3 comprises 12 residues. The CDR3 reads CASSLQSDTQYF. CDR3 sequence (DNA): TGTGCCAGCAGCCTCCAATCGGATACGCAGTATTTT.

Regarding this clonotype: Germline and junction disagree at one end, which may indicate a read error. The V gene is TRBV11-2, the J gene TRBJ2-3; 9 bases align to TRBD2. Germline V gives CDR1 SGHAT, CDR2 FQNNGV. This CDR3 comprises 20 residues. DNA for the CDR3: TGTGCCAGCAGCTTAAGGGGCCTAGCGGGATTTAGAGTCCGCACACATACGCAGTACTTT. Translating it yields CASSLRGLAGFRVRTHTQYF.

As for this clonotype: The junction differs from germline at one of its ends, possibly a read error. The chain has TRBV6-5 and TRBJ1-1; the D gene is possibly TRBD1 (6 bases). The CDR3 runs to 15 residues. CDR1 and CDR2 (germline): MNHEY, SVGAGI. CDR3 protein: CANSRQIPRDTEVFF. The CDR3 DNA reads TGTGCCAACAGTCGACAGATTCCTCGGGACACTGAAGTTTTCTTT.

Points on this clonotype: A read error is possible here, since a much larger clone lies one base away. A read error is likely, as this CDR3 ends without the conserved phenylalanine or tryptophan. The rearrangement uses TRBV6-2 or TRBV6-3 and TRBJ2-7; D gene unclear. Germline-derived CDR1 and CDR2 are MNHEY and SVGEGT. The ends were cut back, 2 bases at V and 3 bases at J, with 11 bases in the middle. The CDR3 has 14 residues. The CDR3 DNA reads as TGTGCCAGCAGTTACGGGCTGACGAACTACGAGCAGTACTCC. Translating gives CASSYGLTNYEQYS.

Concerning this clonotype itself: A much bigger clone sits one base away, suggesting this may be a read error. This rearrangement joins TRBV12-3 or TRBV12-4 to TRBJ2-3, with a tentative D call TRBD1 (6 bases). V was clipped by 6 bases and J by 4 bases, with 14 bases between them. CDR3 size: 14 residues. The CDR3 reads CASSPDNRADTQYF. The CDR3 bases are TGTGCCAGCAGCCCGGATAACAGGGCAGATACGCAGTATTTT.

This clonotype was found many times. Just one base apart from a much larger clone, this may be a read error. The rearrangement links TRBV12-3 or TRBV12-4 to TRBJ2-1, with 10 bases fitting TRBD2. Germline trimming cut 7 bases from V and 6 bases from J; bases unmatched to any gene: 6. The CDR3 has 14 amino acids. The CDR3 reads CASTDQREGNEQFF. The CDR3 nucleotides read TGTGCCAGCACCGATCAGCGGGAGGGCAATGAGCAGTTCTTC.

The rearrangement joins TRBV28 to TRBJ2-3, with 8 bases aligning to TRBD2. V trimming: 5 bases; J trimming: 3 bases; junction bases outside the gene matches: 25. The CDR3 sequence is 21 residues long. CDR1 is MDHEN, CDR2 SYDVKM, per germline. CDR3 in DNA: TGTGCCAGCAGTCCGCCTTTGGGGATAGCTCGACTAGCGACTAGGACAGATACGCAGTATTTT. Amino acid sequence: CASSPPLGIARLATRTDTQYF. The full variable domain, completed using reference TRBV28 and TRBJ2-3, is DVKVTQSSRYLVKRTGEKVFLECVQDMDHENMFWYRQDPGLGLRLIYFSYDVKMKEKGDIPEGYSVSREKKERFSLILESASTNQTSMYLCASSPPLGIARLATRTDTQYFGPGTRLTVL.

A note on this clonotype: At one end the junction does not follow the germline gene, possibly because of a read error. This chain joins TRBV20-1 and TRBJ2-2; D possibly corresponds to TRBD2 (5 bases). The CDR3 contains 13 residues. The germline V gene has CDR1 DFQATT and CDR2 SNEGSKA (reference sequence). This CDR3 is CSARSISTGELFF. In DNA form, the CDR3 reads TGCAGTGCTAGATCCATTTCCACCGGGGAGTTGTTTTTT.

A word on this clonotype: Since no conserved phenylalanine or tryptophan closes the CDR3, a read error is the likely cause. The DNA is omitted, as the CDR3 cannot be located on it reliably, and the CDR3 follows TCRdb's listing. The chain recombines TRBV11-2 with TRBJ2-1; TRBD1, as called in the table, went unchecked against the DNA. Germline-derived CDR1 and CDR2 are SGHAT and FQNNGV. The CDR3 is 14 residues long, ends included. The CDR3 is CASSLQGTGNEQFL.

Concerning this clonotype: No conserved phenylalanine or tryptophan ends this CDR3, so it is likely a read error. The rearrangement joins TRBV14 to TRBJ1-2, with TRBD1 identical over 8 bases. With V trimmed by 6 bases and J by 10 bases, 19 bases remained unmatched. This CDR3 is built from 16 residues. CDR1 is SGHDN, CDR2 FVKESK, per germline. The CDR3 DNA follows: TGTGCCAGCAGTCCATACGACCAGGGGGCCGACTGTGACTACACCTTA. Residues: CASSPYDQGADCDYTL.

This chain joins TRBV2 and TRBJ2-7; TRBD2 aligns across 7 bases. Germline CDR1 reads SNHLY; CDR2 reads FYNNEI. The CDR3 is 14 amino acids. Trimming cost V 8 bases and J 2 bases; bases outside gene matches: 9. The DNA of the CDR3 is TGTGCCAGCTTGGCGGGAGATAGTACCTACGAGCAGTACTTC. This sequence encodes CASLAGDSTYEQYF.

This clonotype was seen only once. The final CDR3 position lacks the conserved phenylalanine or tryptophan, pointing to a likely read error. It is unclear where the CDR3 begins or ends on the DNA, so no DNA is shown, and the CDR3 is as TCRdb lists it. The chain recombines TRBV10-3 with TRBJ2-5; whether TRBD1, the table's D call, matches the DNA was not checked. The CDR3 totals 16 residues, both ends included. CDR1 and CDR2 from the germline V gene are ENHRY and SYGVKD. The CDR3: CAISDPRPGGGETRYS.

As regards this clonotype: A clone one base away is much larger, so this may be a read error. Since no conserved phenylalanine or tryptophan closes the CDR3, a read error is the likely cause. The V call is TRBV28, the J call TRBJ2-3; D remains unclear. Germline lookup yields CDR1 MDHEN and CDR2 SYDVKM. CDR3 length equals 12 residues. Deletions cut 8 bases from V and 1 base from J, with 7 bases between. CDR3 in DNA: TGTGCCAGCCAAACAGGCACAGATACGCAGTATTAT. Protein product: CASQTGTDTQYY.

As concerns this clonotype: This may be a read error, as it is one base from a much larger clone. The J gene is TRBJ2-4, the V gene TRBV4-2, with D unresolved. V lost 3 bases and J 5 bases, leaving 17 bases between the germline ends. CDR1 LGHNA and CDR2 YNFKEQ come from the germline V gene. The CDR3 runs 16 residues. The CDR3 sequence is CASSHGQQVAQNIQYF. The CDR3, as DNA: TGTGCCAGCAGCCATGGGCAGCAGGTTGCCCAAAACATTCAGTACTTC.

The chain combines TRBV9 with TRBJ2-2, with TRBD2 matching over 7 bases. Germline values: CDR1 SGDLS, CDR2 YYNGEE. Unmatched junction bases numbered 21, after V lost 7 bases and J lost 3 bases. The CDR3 totals 19 residues. CDR3 nucleotide sequence: TGTGCCAGCGGTCCTACAGTGGGGGGGAGGGCCGCCGACACCGGGGAGCTGTTTTTT. Translation gives CASGPTVGGRAADTGELFF.

Ten or more counts support this clonotype. The rearrangement links TRBV28 to TRBJ2-4; D is uncertain. The CDR3 loop spans 15 amino acids. Trimming removed 2 bases at V and 6 bases at J, with 14 bases between. In germline, CDR1 is MDHEN, CDR2 SYDVKM. The chain's CDR3 is CASSLGQFVLNIQYF. The CDR3 nucleotides are TGTGCCAGCAGTTTAGGCCAATTCGTCCTAAACATTCAGTACTTC.

This clonotype was detected many times. Here the CDR3 DNA reads TGTGCCAGCCATCGTGGAGATACGCAGTATTTT. Translation gives CASHRGDTQYF. This chain links TRBV6-5 with TRBJ2-3; D ambiguous. From germline, CDR1 is MNHEY and CDR2 SVGAGI. Trimming left V 8 bases short and J 5 bases short, with 8 bases between. The CDR3 is 11 residues long.

This clonotype was observed once. The genes are TRBV6-1 and TRBJ1-1; maybe TRBD1 (6 bases). V was cut by 3 bases and J by 14 bases, with 22 bases left in between. The CDR3 consists of 14 residues. Looked up from germline, CDR1 is MNHNS and CDR2 is SASEGT. The CDR3 DNA sequence: TGTGCCAGCAGTGACCCGCCAGGGGTGGCTGAAGTCTTCTTT. It codes for CASSDPPGVAEVFF.

With regard to this clonotype: A read error is possible here, since a much larger clone lies one base away. V usage is TRBV29-1 and J usage is TRBJ1-1; D gene unclear. Per the germline V gene, CDR1 is SQVTM and CDR2 is ANQGSEA. The CDR3 has 11 residues. CDR3 in DNA: TGCAGCGTTGGATCAAACACTGGAGCTTTCTTT. Translation: CSVGSNTGAFF.